These 30 T cell receptor beta chains came from one sample sequenced in a study of blood T cell repertoires in COVID-19. Profiled with immunoSEQ multiplex PCR; TCRdb holds only in-frame clones, not every one. The data show roughly 25,000 clones, with about 86% seen just once and over 6.5% held by the top ten. The sample consisted of peripheral blood. The source is a man aged 70-80 years with acute or convalescent COVID-19.

CDR3 amino acids: CASSRETAGTQYF. As DNA, the CDR3 is TGTGCCAGCAGCAGGGAGACAGCGGGGACCCAGTACTTC. This chain joins TRBV11-3 and TRBJ2-5, with D possibly being TRBD2 (6 bases). The CDR3 totals 13 residues. Trimming cost V 5 bases and J 7 bases, with 14 bases left between them. CDR1 and CDR2 from the germline V gene are SGHNT and YENEEA.

The gene calls are TRBV9 and TRBJ2-1, with 12 bases aligning to TRBD2. J gave up 9 bases and V 0 bases, and 7 bases lay outside the gene matches. Germline V gene data show CDR1 as SGDLS and CDR2 as YYNGEE. The CDR3 extends over 16 amino acids. The CDR3 region is CASSVDTGLAGIEQFF. CDR3 coding DNA: TGTGCCAGCAGCGTAGATACGGGACTAGCGGGTATTGAGCAGTTCTTC.

The gene calls are TRBV7-2 and TRBJ2-5, with TRBD2 identical over 16 bases. J gave up 6 bases and V 3 bases, and 7 bases lay outside the gene matches. This CDR3 comprises 17 residues. The germline V gene encodes CDR1 SGHTA and CDR2 FQGNSA. CDR3 DNA: TGTGCCAGCAGCTTGGGACTAGCGGGGGGGCCTGGGCAGACCCAGTACTTC. It translates to CASSLGLAGGPGQTQYF.

This clone was seen just once. The chain uses TRBV5-6 and TRBJ2-5; 10 nucleotides align to TRBD1. Trimming took 4 bases from V and 5 from J; bases not matched to a gene: 11. Germline V CDR1 and CDR2: SGHDT, YYEEEE. CDR3 length: 16 residues. The chain's CDR3 is CASSPGTGDFWETQYF. CDR3 bases: TGTGCCAGCAGCCCCGGGACAGGGGATTTCTGGGAGACCCAGTACTTC.

The genes are TRBV7-2 and TRBJ2-3; the match to TRBD1 covers 7 bases. The CDR3 length is 15 residues. V shed 5 bases and J 7 bases; nucleotides not matched to a gene: 12. Per germline, CDR1 SGHTA and CDR2 FQGNSA. The CDR3 sequence is CASSPRDRLSYTQYF. The CDR3 DNA is TGTGCCAGCAGCCCCCGGGACAGATTGTCCTATACGCAGTATTTT. The full variable domain, completed using reference TRBV7-2 and TRBJ2-3, is GAGVSQSPSNKVTEKGKDVELRCDPISGHTALYWYRQSLGQGLEFLIYFQGNSAPDKSGLPSDRFSAERTGGSVSTLTIQRTQQEDSAVYLCASSPRDRLSYTQYFGPGTRLTVL.

This clone was recorded a few times. This chain links TRBV4-3 with TRBJ2-2; maybe TRBD1 (6 bases). Trimming pared 3 bases from V and 1 base from J, leaving 9 bases between. This CDR3 region has 15 residues. Germline V gene lookup returns CDR1 LGHNA and CDR2 YSLEER. The CDR3 loop is CASSHETGNTGELFF. The CDR3 region has the DNA TGCGCCAGCAGCCACGAGACAGGGAACACCGGGGAGCTGTTTTTT.

The chain links TRBV29-1 to TRBJ2-5, with D tentatively TRBD2 (6 bases). V lost 4 bases, J lost 4 bases, and 10 bases lay in between. This CDR3 is 12 amino acids long. In germline, CDR1 is SQVTM, CDR2 ANQGSEA. The chain's CDR3 is CSVVSGRETQYF. The CDR3 coding sequence is TGCAGCGTTGTGTCCGGGAGAGAGACCCAGTACTTC.

This chain links TRBV12-3 or TRBV12-4 with TRBJ1-1; no reliable D call. CDR3 length: 11 amino acids. V shed 6 bases and J shed 8 bases, with 10 bases lying between them. The CDR3 DNA is TGTGCCAGCAGCGGGAGAGGGGAAGCTTTCTTT. This sequence encodes CASSGRGEAFF.

The V call is TRBV7-3, the J call TRBJ2-5, with D possibly TRBD1 on 5 matching bases. This CDR3 is built from 13 residues. The germline gives CDR1 SGHTA, CDR2 FQGTGA. V lost 1 base and J lost 4, with 7 bases in between. For the CDR3, the DNA is TGTGCCAGCAGCTTAAATAGGGGAGAGACCCAGTACTTC. Protein: CASSLNRGETQYF.

This chain joins TRBV5-1 and TRBJ2-4; 9 nucleotides line up with TRBD2. The V segment lost 0 bases and the J segment 4 bases; nucleotides outside the gene matches: 8. The CDR3 spans 17 residues. From germline, CDR1 is SGHRS and CDR2 YFSETQ. DNA of the CDR3: TGCGCCAGCAGCTTGGATCTGGGACTAGCACTTAAAAACATTCAGTACTTC. Translation: CASSLDLGLALKNIQYF.

This rearrangement joins TRBV29-1 to TRBJ1-6, with D possibly matching TRBD1 (5 bases). V shed 4 bases and J shed 6 bases, with 10 bases lying between them. Germline assignment: CDR1 SQVTM and CDR2 ANQGSEA. The CDR3 has 13 residues. CDR3 loop: CSVGDRINSPLHF. DNA for the CDR3: TGCAGCGTTGGTGACAGAATTAATTCACCCCTCCACTTT.

The chain combines TRBV24-1 with TRBJ2-3; D not resolved. The CDR3 loop spans 13 amino acids. V was cut by 4 bases and J by 3 bases, with 7 bases left in between. Germline V CDR1 and CDR2: KGHDR, SFDVKD. The CDR3 is CATSDERTDTQYF. In DNA, the CDR3 is TGTGCCACCAGTGACGAGCGAACAGATACGCAGTATTTT.

The rearrangement uses TRBV30 and TRBJ2-7; 14 bases match TRBD2. After removal of 5 bases from V and 6 bases from J, the junction contained 3 bases not matched to a gene. The germline V gene encodes CDR1 GTSNPN and CDR2 SVGIG (reference sequence). CDR3 length: 13 residues. The CDR3 loop reads CAWLTSGRVEQYF. Written as DNA, the CDR3 is TGTGCCTGGTTGACTAGCGGGAGGGTCGAGCAGTACTTC. The full variable domain, with the rest looked up from reference TRBV30 and TRBJ2-7, is SQTIHQWPATLVQPVGSPLSLECTVEGTSNPNLYWYRQAAGRGLQLLFYSVGIGQISSEVPQNLSASRPQDRQFILSSKKLLLSDSGFYLCAWLTSGRVEQYFGPGTRLTVT.

J is TRBJ1-1 and V is TRBV7-6, with no clear D. This CDR3 is built from 14 residues. CDR1 is SGHVS and CDR2 is FNYEAQ in the germline V gene. The ends were cut back, 5 bases at V and 0 bases at J, with 10 bases in the middle. CDR3: CASSPLLMNTEAFF. Here the CDR3 DNA reads TGTGCCAGCAGCCCATTACTTATGAACACTGAAGCTTTCTTT.

The table lists this clone with a few counts. The J gene is TRBJ2-5, the V gene TRBV12-3 or TRBV12-4; possible D gene TRBD1, 5 bases. V was clipped by 8 bases and J by 5 bases, with 12 bases between them. CDR3 length: 12 amino acids. As DNA, the CDR3 is TGTGCCAGCGGAATCAGGGTTGAGACCCAGTACTTC. It is translated as CASGIRVETQYF.

The chain is built from TRBV29-1 and TRBJ1-2, with D possibly being TRBD1 (5 bases). V lost 2 bases to trimming and J lost 4 bases, with 14 bases between them. The CDR3 has 14 residues. Germline V CDR1 and CDR2: SQVTM, ANQGSEA. The CDR3 here is CSVERQPKLYGYTF. The CDR3 DNA reads as TGCAGCGTTGAACGACAGCCCAAACTCTATGGCTACACCTTC. The whole variable domain, remainder taken from reference TRBV29-1 and TRBJ1-2, is SAVISQKPSRDICQRGTSLTIQCQVDSQVTMMFWYRQQPGQSLTLIATANQGSEATYESGFVIDKFPISRPNLTFSTLTVSNMSPEDSSIYLCSVERQPKLYGYTFGSGTRLTVV.

This chain connects TRBV6-1 to TRBJ1-4; 12 bases match TRBD1. Germline values: CDR1 MNHNS, CDR2 SASEGT. V gave up 4 bases and J gave up 2 bases; unmatched junction bases: 5. The CDR3 consists of 17 residues. This CDR3 is CASSARDRGLTNEKLFF. The CDR3, as DNA: TGTGCCAGCAGTGCCCGGGACAGGGGGCTCACTAATGAAAAACTGTTTTTT.

The CDR3 DNA reads TGTGCCTGGACGTGGGGAGAGAGTTCACCCCTCCACTTT. Its translation: CAWTWGESSPLHF. The rearrangement joins TRBV30 to TRBJ1-6; no definite D call. Per the germline V gene, CDR1 is GTSNPN and CDR2 is SVGIG (reference sequence). The CDR3 runs to 13 residues. Trimming pared 4 bases from V and 9 bases from J, leaving 13 bases between.

The chain couples TRBV7-9 to TRBJ1-1, with 7 positions matching TRBD1. The CDR3 sequence is 13 residues long. After removal of 6 bases from V and 7 bases from J, the junction contained 8 bases not matched to a gene. Germline assignment: CDR1 SEHNR and CDR2 FQNEAQ (reference sequence). The CDR3 DNA follows: TGTGCCAGCAGACGGGACAGCCTCTTTGAAGCTTTCTTT. Translated, it gives CASRRDSLFEAFF.

This clone has a single count. The rearrangement joins TRBV5-4 to TRBJ1-2; 8 nucleotides align to TRBD1. Germline V CDR1 and CDR2: SGHNT, YYREEE (reference sequence). With 0 bases clipped from V and 2 bases from J, the junction kept 3 bases outside the gene matches. The CDR3 has 15 residues. In DNA form, the CDR3 reads TGTGCCAGCAGCTTGGGTGGACAGGGCAACTATGGCTACACCTTC. Its protein is CASSLGGQGNYGYTF.

The J gene is TRBJ2-5, the V gene TRBV6-5; the D is unclear. The CDR3 runs to 14 residues. Germline CDR1 reads MNHEY; CDR2 reads SVGAGI. With 6 bases removed from V and 4 bases from J, the gap between germline ends came to 15 bases. The CDR3 nucleotides are TGTGCCAGCAGCAACCGGCCCGTAGCAGAGACCCAGTACTTC. Translating gives CASSNRPVAETQYF.

V usage is TRBV5-1 and J usage is TRBJ1-4; the D gene is possibly TRBD1 (5 bases). Trimming took 0 bases from V and 8 from J, leaving 11 bases between them. CDR3 length: 14 amino acids. Germline V gene data show CDR1 as SGHRS and CDR2 as YFSETQ. The CDR3 sequence: CASSLEGLGEKLFF. The CDR3, as DNA: TGCGCCAGCAGCTTGGAGGGGCTCGGGGAAAAACTGTTTTTT.

This chain joins TRBV7-9 and TRBJ1-2; D is perhaps TRBD1 (5 bases). Germline-derived CDR1 and CDR2 are SEHNR and FQNEAQ (reference sequence). The CDR3 is 13 residues long. Trimming cost V 1 base and J 8 bases, with 11 bases left between them. CDR3 region: CASSLEGREGYTF. The CDR3, as DNA: TGTGCCAGCAGCTTAGAGGGCAGGGAAGGCTACACCTTC.

The rearrangement uses TRBV18 and TRBJ2-1; 11 bases are shared with TRBD2. CDR3 length equals 15 residues. J lost 4 bases, V lost 3 bases, and 2 bases had no gene match. Germline lookup yields CDR1 KGHSH and CDR2 LQKENI. The DNA of the CDR3 is TGTGCCAGCTCACCGGGACTAGCGGAATACAATGAGCAGTTCTTC. This gives the protein CASSPGLAEYNEQFF.

The J gene is TRBJ2-1, the V gene TRBV11-2; tentative D call: TRBD2 (6 bases). The CDR3 contains 16 residues. CDR1 and CDR2 (germline): SGHAT, FQNNGV. V was trimmed by 2 bases and J by 6 bases, leaving 17 bases between them. CDR3 sequence: CASSLKSGLALNEQFF. The CDR3 coding sequence is TGTGCCAGCAGCTTAAAGTCGGGGCTAGCGCTCAATGAGCAGTTCTTC.

V gene TRBV5-1 combines with J gene TRBJ1-1; 8 nucleotides align to TRBD1. The CDR3 consists of 15 residues. V trimming: 2 bases; J trimming: 7 bases; junction bases outside the gene matches: 10. CDR1 is SGHRS and CDR2 is YFSETQ in the germline V gene. Written as DNA, the CDR3 is TGCGCCAGCAGCTTAGGGACAGGTATTAATGATGAAGCTTTCTTT. It specifies CASSLGTGINDEAFF.

This chain joins TRBV6-2 or TRBV6-3 and TRBJ1-5, with a weak D call TRBD1 (6 bases). Per germline, CDR1 MNHEY and CDR2 SVGEGT. The V gene lost 4 bases and the J gene lost 5 bases, with 15 bases spanning the gap. The CDR3 runs 15 residues. CDR3 region: CASSSPWAGDQPQHF. CDR3 nucleotide sequence: TGTGCCAGCAGTTCCCCCTGGGCAGGGGATCAGCCCCAGCATTTT.

The rearrangement uses TRBV7-2 and TRBJ2-7, with D perhaps matching TRBD1 (6 bases). The CDR3 runs 13 residues. Germline CDR1 and CDR2: SGHTA and FQGNSA. V was trimmed by 3 bases and J by 4 bases, leaving 10 bases between them. CDR3 sequence (DNA): TGTGCCAGCAGCTTGTCGACAGGTTACGAGCAGTACTTC. Translation: CASSLSTGYEQYF.

The chain uses TRBV18 and TRBJ1-5, with D perhaps matching TRBD1 (5 bases). The CDR3 covers 14 residues. V was cut by 5 bases and J by 5 bases, with 13 bases left in between. The germline CDR1 and CDR2 sequences are KGHSH and LQKENI. The DNA of the CDR3 is TGTGCCAGCTCATTCGACAGTGCCTATCAGCCCCAGCATTTT. This gives the protein CASSFDSAYQPQHF.

The genes are TRBV5-1 and TRBJ2-3; 8 nucleotides agree with TRBD2. This CDR3 region has 14 residues. Looked up from germline, CDR1 is SGHRS and CDR2 is YFSETQ. J lost 6 bases, V lost 3 bases, and 6 bases had no gene match. For the CDR3, the DNA is TGCGCCAGCAGCTGGATTAGCGGGAAGGATACGCAGTATTTT. This gives the protein CASSWISGKDTQYF.